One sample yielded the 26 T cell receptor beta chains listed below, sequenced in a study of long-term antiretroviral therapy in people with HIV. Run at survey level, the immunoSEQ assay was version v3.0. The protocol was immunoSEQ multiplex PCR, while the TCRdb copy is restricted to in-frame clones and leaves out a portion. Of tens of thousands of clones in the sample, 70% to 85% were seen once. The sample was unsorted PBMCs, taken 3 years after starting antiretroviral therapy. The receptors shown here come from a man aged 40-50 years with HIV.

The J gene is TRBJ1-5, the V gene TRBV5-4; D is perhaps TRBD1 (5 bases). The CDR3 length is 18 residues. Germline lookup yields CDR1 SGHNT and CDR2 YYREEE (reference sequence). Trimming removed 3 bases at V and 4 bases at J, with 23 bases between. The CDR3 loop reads CASSYRTGRSSSNQPQHF. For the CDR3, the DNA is TGTGCCAGCAGCTACAGGACCGGGCGGTCAAGCTCTAATCAGCCCCAGCATTTT.

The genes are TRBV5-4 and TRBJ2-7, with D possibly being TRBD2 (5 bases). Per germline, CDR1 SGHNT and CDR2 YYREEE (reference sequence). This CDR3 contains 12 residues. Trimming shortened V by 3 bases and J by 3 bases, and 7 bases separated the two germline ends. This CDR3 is CASSWAGYEQYF. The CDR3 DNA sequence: TGTGCCAGCAGCTGGGCGGGCTACGAGCAGTACTTC.

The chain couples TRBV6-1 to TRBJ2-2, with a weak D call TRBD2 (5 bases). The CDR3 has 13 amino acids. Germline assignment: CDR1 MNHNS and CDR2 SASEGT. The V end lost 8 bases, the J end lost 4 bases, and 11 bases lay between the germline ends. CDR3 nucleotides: TGTGCCAGCGGGCGGGTGGGCACCGGGGAGCTGTTTTTT. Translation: CASGRVGTGELFF.

The CDR3 coding sequence is TGTGCCAGCAACGGGCTAGGTACTGAAGCTTTCTTT. Translation gives CASNGLGTEAFF. The V call is TRBV2, the J call TRBJ1-1; D uncertain. Germline CDR1 is SNHLY and CDR2 is FYNNEI. Trimming stripped 7 bases from V and 5 bases from J, with 11 bases between. The CDR3 covers 12 residues.

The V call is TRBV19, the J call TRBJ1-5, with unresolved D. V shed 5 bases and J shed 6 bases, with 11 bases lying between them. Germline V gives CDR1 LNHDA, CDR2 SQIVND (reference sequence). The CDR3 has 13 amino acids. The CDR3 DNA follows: TGTGCCAGTAGTCCCGGAATCGGTCAGCCCCAGCATTTT. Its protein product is CASSPGIGQPQHF.

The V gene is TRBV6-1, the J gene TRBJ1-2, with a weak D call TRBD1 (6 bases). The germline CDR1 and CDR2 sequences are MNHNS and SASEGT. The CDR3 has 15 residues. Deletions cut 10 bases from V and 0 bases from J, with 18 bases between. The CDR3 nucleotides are TGTGCCACGCTTGGGACAACCTCTTCTAACTATGGCTACACCTTC. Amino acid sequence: CATLGTTSSNYGYTF.

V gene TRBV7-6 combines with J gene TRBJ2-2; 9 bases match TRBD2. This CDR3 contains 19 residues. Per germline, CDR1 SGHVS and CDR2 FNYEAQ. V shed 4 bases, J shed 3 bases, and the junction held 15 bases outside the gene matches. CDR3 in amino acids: CASSSPPTSGFGYTGELFF. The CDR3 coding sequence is TGTGCCAGCAGCTCGCCACCGACTAGCGGCTTTGGGTACACCGGGGAGCTGTTTTTT. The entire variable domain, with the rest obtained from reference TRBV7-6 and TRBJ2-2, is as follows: GAGVSQSPRYKVTKRGQDVALRCDPISGHVSLYWYRQALGQGPEFLTYFNYEAQQDKSGLPNDRFSAERPEGSISTLTIQRTEQRDSAMYRCASSSPPTSGFGYTGELFFGEGSRLTVL.

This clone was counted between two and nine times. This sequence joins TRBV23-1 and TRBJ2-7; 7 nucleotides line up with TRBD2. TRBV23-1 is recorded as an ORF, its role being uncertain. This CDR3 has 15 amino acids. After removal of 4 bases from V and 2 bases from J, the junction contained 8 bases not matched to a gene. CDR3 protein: CASSPPSGLTYEQYF. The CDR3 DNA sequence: TGCGCCAGCAGTCCCCCTAGCGGACTTACCTACGAGCAGTACTTC.

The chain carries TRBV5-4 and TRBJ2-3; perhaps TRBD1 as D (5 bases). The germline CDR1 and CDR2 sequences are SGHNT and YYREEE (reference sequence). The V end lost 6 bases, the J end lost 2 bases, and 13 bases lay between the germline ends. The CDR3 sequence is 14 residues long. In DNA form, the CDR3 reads TGTGCCAGCACTTCAGACAGACACACAGATACGCAGTATTTT. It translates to CASTSDRHTDTQYF. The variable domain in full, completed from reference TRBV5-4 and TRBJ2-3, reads ETGVTQSPTHLIKTRGQQVTLRCSSQSGHNTVSWYQQALGQGPQFIFQYYREEENGRGNFPPRFSGLQFPNYSSELNVNALELDDSALYLCASTSDRHTDTQYFGPGTRLTVL.

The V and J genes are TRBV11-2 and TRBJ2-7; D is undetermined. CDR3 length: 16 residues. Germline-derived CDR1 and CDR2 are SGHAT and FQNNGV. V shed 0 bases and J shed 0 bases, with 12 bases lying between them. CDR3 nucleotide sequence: TGTGCCAGCAGCTTAGATCCCCGGACGAACTCCTACGAGCAGTACTTC. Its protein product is CASSLDPRTNSYEQYF.

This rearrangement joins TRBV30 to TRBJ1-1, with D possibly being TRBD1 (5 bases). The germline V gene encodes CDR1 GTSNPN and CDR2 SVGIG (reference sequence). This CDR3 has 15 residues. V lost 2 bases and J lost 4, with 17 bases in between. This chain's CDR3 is CAWSRGFRSGTEAFF. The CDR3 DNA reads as TGTGCCTGGAGTAGGGGATTCAGGAGCGGCACTGAAGCTTTCTTT.

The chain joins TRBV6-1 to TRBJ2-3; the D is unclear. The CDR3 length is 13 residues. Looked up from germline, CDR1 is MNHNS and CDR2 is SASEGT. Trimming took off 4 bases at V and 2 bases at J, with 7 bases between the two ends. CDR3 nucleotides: TGTGCCAGCAGTGGCGGACCCACAGATACGCAGTATTTT. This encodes CASSGGPTDTQYF.

The CDR3 DNA sequence: TGCGCCAGCAGCTTCGGGAAGGGTTACGAGCAGTACTTC. Protein: CASSFGKGYEQYF. This rearrangement joins TRBV5-1 to TRBJ2-7; a possible D gene is TRBD2 (5 bases). The CDR3 spans 13 residues. CDR1 SGHRS and CDR2 YFSETQ come from the germline V gene. Trimming took off 2 bases at V and 4 bases at J, with 10 bases between the two ends.

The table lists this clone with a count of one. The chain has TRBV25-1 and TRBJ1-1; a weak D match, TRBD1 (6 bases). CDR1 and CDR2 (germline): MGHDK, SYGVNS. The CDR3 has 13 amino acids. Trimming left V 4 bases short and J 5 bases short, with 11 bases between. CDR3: CASSGTGQTEAFF. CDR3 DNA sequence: TGTGCCAGCAGTGGAACAGGGCAGACTGAAGCTTTCTTT. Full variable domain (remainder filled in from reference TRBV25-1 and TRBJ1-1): EADIYQTPRYLVIGTGKKITLECSQTMGHDKMYWYQQDPGMELHLIHYSYGVNSTEKGDLSSESTVSRIRTEHFPLTLESARPSHTSQYLCASSGTGQTEAFFGQGTRLTVV.

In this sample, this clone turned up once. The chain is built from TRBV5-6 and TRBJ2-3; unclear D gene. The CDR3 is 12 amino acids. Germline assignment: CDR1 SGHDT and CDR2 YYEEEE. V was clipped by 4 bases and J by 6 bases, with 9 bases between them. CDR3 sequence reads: CASSPVGDTQYF. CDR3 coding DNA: TGTGCCAGCAGCCCAGTGGGGGATACGCAGTATTTT.

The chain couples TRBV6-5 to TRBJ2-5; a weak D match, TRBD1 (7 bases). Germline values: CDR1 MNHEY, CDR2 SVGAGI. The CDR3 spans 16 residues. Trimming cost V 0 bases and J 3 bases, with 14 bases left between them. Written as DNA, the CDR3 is TGTGCCAGCAGTTACTCGAGTCAGGGGGGTGAAGAGACCCAGTACTTC. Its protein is CASSYSSQGGEETQYF.

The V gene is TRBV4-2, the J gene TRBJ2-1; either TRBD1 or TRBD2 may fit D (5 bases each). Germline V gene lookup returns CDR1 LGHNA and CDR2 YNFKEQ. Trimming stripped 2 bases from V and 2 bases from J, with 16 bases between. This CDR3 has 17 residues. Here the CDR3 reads CASSQHRGGFAYNEQFF. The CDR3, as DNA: TGTGCCAGCAGCCAACACCGTGGGGGTTTTGCCTACAATGAGCAGTTCTTC.

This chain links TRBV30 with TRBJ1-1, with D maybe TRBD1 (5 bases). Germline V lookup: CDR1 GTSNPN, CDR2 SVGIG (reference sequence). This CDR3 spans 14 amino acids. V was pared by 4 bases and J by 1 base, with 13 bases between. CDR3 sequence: CAWKTVRENTEAFF. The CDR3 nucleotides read TGTGCCTGGAAAACTGTCAGGGAGAACACTGAAGCTTTCTTT.

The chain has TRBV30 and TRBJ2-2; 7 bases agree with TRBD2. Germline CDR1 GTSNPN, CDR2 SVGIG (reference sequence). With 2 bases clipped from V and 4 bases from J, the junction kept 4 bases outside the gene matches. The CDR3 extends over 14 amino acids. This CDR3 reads CAWSRLAVTGELFF. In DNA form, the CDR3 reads TGTGCCTGGAGTCGGCTAGCGGTCACCGGGGAGCTGTTTTTT.

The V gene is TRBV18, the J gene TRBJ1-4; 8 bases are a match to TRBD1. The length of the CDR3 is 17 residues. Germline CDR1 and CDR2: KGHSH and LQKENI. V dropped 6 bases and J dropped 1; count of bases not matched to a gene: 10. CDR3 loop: CASSATGAPITNEKLFF. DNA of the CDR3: TGTGCCAGCTCGGCGACAGGGGCCCCTATAACTAATGAAAAACTGTTTTTT.

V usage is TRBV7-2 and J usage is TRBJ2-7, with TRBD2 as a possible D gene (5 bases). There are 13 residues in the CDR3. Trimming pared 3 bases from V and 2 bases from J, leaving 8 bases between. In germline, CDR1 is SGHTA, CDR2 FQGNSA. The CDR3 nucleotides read TGTGCCAGCAGCTTCGGGGATACCTACGAGCAGTACTTC. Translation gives CASSFGDTYEQYF.

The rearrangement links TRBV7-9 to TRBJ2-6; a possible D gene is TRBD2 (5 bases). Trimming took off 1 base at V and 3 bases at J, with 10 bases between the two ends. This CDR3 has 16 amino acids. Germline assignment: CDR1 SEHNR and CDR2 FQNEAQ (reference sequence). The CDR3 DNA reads TGTGCCAGCAGCTTAGTTAGAGGGAGTGGGGCCAACGTCCTGACTTTC. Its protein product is CASSLVRGSGANVLTF.

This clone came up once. The CDR3 DNA is TGTGCCTGGAGTTTGGTTAGGGCAGATACGCAGTATTTT. Translated, it gives CAWSLVRADTQYF. V is TRBV30 and J is TRBJ2-3; D is ambiguous. This CDR3 region has 13 residues. Germline lookup yields CDR1 GTSNPN and CDR2 SVGIG (reference sequence). V was clipped by 2 bases and J by 4 bases, with 10 bases between them.

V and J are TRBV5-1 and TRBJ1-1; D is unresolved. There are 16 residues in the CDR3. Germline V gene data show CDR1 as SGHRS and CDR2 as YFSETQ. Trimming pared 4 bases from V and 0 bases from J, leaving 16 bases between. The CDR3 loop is CASSRRGAAMNTEAFF. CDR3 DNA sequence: TGCGCCAGCAGCCGTCGGGGAGCGGCCATGAACACTGAAGCTTTCTTT.

The CDR3 nucleotides are TGTGCCAGCAGCCCCGGGACAGGCGGCTGGGAGCAGTACTTC. This translates into CASSPGTGGWEQYF. This chain joins TRBV11-2 and TRBJ2-7, with TRBD1 matching over 8 bases. The CDR3 spans 14 residues. V gave up 5 bases and J gave up 7 bases; unmatched junction bases: 10. Looked up from germline, CDR1 is SGHAT and CDR2 is FQNNGV. The full variable domain, rest sourced from reference TRBV11-2 and TRBJ2-7, is EAGVAQSPRYKIIEKRQSVAFWCNPISGHATLYWYQQILGQGPKLLIQFQNNGVVDDSQLPKDRFSAERLKGVDSTLKIQPAKLEDSAVYLCASSPGTGGWEQYFGPGTRLTVT.

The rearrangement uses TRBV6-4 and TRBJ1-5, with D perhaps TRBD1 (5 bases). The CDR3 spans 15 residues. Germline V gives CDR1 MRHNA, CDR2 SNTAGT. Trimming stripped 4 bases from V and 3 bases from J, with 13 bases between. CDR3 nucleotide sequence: TGTGCCAGCAGTGTAGAGGCAGGGATCAATCAGCCCCAGCATTTT. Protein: CASSVEAGINQPQHF.